The clone carrying this T cell receptor beta chain was recorded only once. The data are from a study of T cell changes during pregnancy in multiple sclerosis. V lost 0 bases and J 5 bases, leaving 9 bases between the germline ends. This CDR3 comprises 14 residues. CDR1 is SGDLS and CDR2 is YYNGEE in the germline V gene. Assay used: immunoSEQ multiplex PCR; TCRdb lists only in-frame clones, some missing. The sample carries 35,000 to 55,000 clones, nearly 90% recorded once. The clonotype originates from a female donor with multiple sclerosis, enrolled in a pregnancy study. The chain couples TRBV9 to TRBJ2-1, with no clear D. The source material was CD4+ T cells from peripheral blood mononuclear cells, sampled after pregnancy. The CDR3 DNA reads TGTGCCAGCAGCGTAGTCCCCGAGCACAATGAGCAGTTCTTC. Translated, it gives CASSVVPEHNEQFF. The whole variable domain, filled in from reference TRBV9 and TRBJ2-1, reads DSGVTQTPKHLITATGQRVTLRCSPRSGDLSVYWYQQSLDQGLQFLIQYYNGEERAKGNILERFSAQQFPDLHSELNLSSLELGDSALYFCASSVVPEHNEQFFGPGTRLTVL.